This T cell receptor (beta chain) was identified in a study of blood T cell repertoires in COVID-19. Study as a whole: COVID-19 samples collected from the United States, Italy and Spain covered acute and convalescent phases.

Clones were sequenced by immunoSEQ multiplex PCR, and TCRdb holds only the in-frame ones, with some missing. Counted here are under 300,000 clones, more than 85% occurring once; the ten biggest clones make up 3.6%. The V gene end was trimmed by 4 bases and the J gene end by 2 bases; junction bases not matched to a gene: 8. CDR3 length equals 17 residues. The germline gives CDR1 SGHNT, CDR2 YYREEE (reference sequence). This clone was found a few times. The clonotype comes from a man between 18 and 29 years old with active or convalescent COVID-19. The chain uses TRBV5-4 and TRBJ2-2; 10 bases are a match to TRBD2. Sequencing was performed on peripheral blood. The CDR3 sequence: CASSPTGLAINTGELFF. In DNA form, the CDR3 reads TGTGCCAGCAGCCCGACGGGACTAGCGATCAACACCGGGGAGCTGTTTTTT.